This T cell receptor beta chain originates from a study of early T cells in non-severe SARS-CoV-2 infection. Study overall: Unpaired chains resulted from sequencing bulk RNA of unsorted whole blood.

The germline gives CDR1 SEHNR, CDR2 FQNEAQ (reference sequence). Trimming cost V 4 bases and J 2 bases, with 14 bases left between them. CDR3 length: 15 amino acids. Individual cDNA molecules received unique molecular identifiers. MiXCR was run by TCRdb on the 5' RACE reads, yielding one entry per CDR3 protein. Seen here are tens of thousands of distinct CDR3 sequences, about an eighth observed once, and the top ten hold 2.6%. This clonotype was detected ten times or more. The antigen remains unidentified. General study findings and limits: Sequences matched to VDJdb favored anti-spike CD8 responses, while private and CD4 specificities were missed.

The sequenced sample consisted of whole blood. The receptor was isolated from an adult who was a healthcare worker with PCR-confirmed SARS-CoV-2 infection or an uninfected control (not recorded which). The V and J genes are TRBV7-9 and TRBJ2-5; D is perhaps TRBD1 (5 bases). CDR3 in amino acids: CASSSPRQFQETQYF. The CDR3 nucleotides are TGTGCCAGCAGCTCGCCCCGACAGTTTCAAGAGACCCAGTACTTC.